This T cell receptor beta chain derives from a study of regulatory T cells in long-lasting Graves disease. The V gene's germline CDR1 is SQVTM and CDR2 ANQGSEA. This CDR3 has 13 residues. A note on this clonotype: One junction end does not reproduce the germline sequence, and a read error may be involved.

For TCR beta, libraries came from iRepertoire HTBI primers and Arm-PCR of CDR3 regions. TCRdb fed the multiplex PCR reads into MiXCR, producing one record per CDR3 protein. The sample holds 450,000 to 600,000 distinct CDR3 sequences; 13% are singletons and the top ten take approximately 9.3%. Noted time point: newly diagnosed GD, antithyroid drugs for less than 3 months. Extracted PBMC RNA gave rise to the TCR library. This same sample was also taken into another study, of T cells in Graves' hyperthyroidism and ophthalmopathy. That source adds: Prediction of ophthalmopathy progression came a median around 6 months pre-onset.

This TCR was sampled from a man aged 25-40 years with Graves disease. V is TRBV29-1 and J is TRBJ2-7; 8 nucleotides agree with TRBD1. Material: peripheral blood mononuclear cells (PBMCs), obtained at new diagnosis, from a patient treated with antithyroid drugs. The CDR3 nucleotides read TGCAGCATTGAAGGACAGGGCAGCGACGAGCAGTACTTC. Residues: CSIEGQGSDEQYF.